The subject of this entry is one TCR beta chain. The antigen is undetermined. The sample is drawn from a study of T cell responses to AZD1222 COVID-19 vaccine. Sequenced by immunoSEQ multiplex PCR; TCRdb stores in-frame clones only, minus some. The sample lists 90,000 to 150,000 clones; about nine tenths were seen once. Study-wide findings and caveats: Among the donors, most were white British and more were female, and clonal diversity was possibly underestimated.

Looked up from germline, CDR1 is LNHDA and CDR2 is SQIVND (reference sequence). V was pared by 5 bases and J by 0 bases, with 14 bases of the junction left unmatched. This CDR3 region has 20 residues. The TCR was taken from an adult who received the AZD1222 COVID-19 vaccine. Sequenced material: peripheral blood, taken 28 days after the second AZD1222 dose. The chain has TRBV19 and TRBJ1-5; the match to TRBD1 covers 12 bases. CDR3 sequence: CASSPRDRGLNVISNQPQHF. The CDR3 nucleotides read TGTGCCAGTAGTCCCCGGGACAGGGGGCTTAATGTTATTAGCAATCAGCCCCAGCATTTT.